One TCR beta chain is described in this entry. This clonotype has more than one count but fewer than ten. Its antigen is not yet known. No much larger clonotype is one base removed from it; base qualities were not supplied. The treatment or condition label, as the study defines it: in vitro stimulation with specific CMV peptide epitopes to enrich CMV-specific T cells. These data originate in a study of T cell repertoires in cytomegalovirus infection (dated by TCRdb to 2018 to 2020). At the level of the whole study: Recently identified HLA-C-restricted CMV epitopes, whose presentation resists viral immunomodulation, were targeted by peptide stimulations together with well-studied HLA-B-restricted epitopes. The HLA type of each donor mattered for the analysis, because public TCR beta signatures pointed to carriage of CMV infection along with the matching HLA type.

Study-level results and caveats: The ex vivo response was dominated by HLA-C-restricted CMV-specific TCR beta clonotypes, which also provided the single most frequent clonotype in two of eight donors. Carriers of CMV infection plus the relevant HLA type were discriminated by the cumulative frequency of public TCR beta family members in the study cohort and in an independent approximately 350-donor cohort.

The CDR3 spans 15 residues, from the cysteine through the phenylalanine. Kept here is only the CDR3 DNA, which spans 45 bases and is read in frame from base 1. V drops 5 bases and J drops 0 bases, leaving 13 bases in between. CDR1 and CDR2, per the germline V gene, are MGHDK and SYGVNS. Sequencing instrument: Illumina HiSeq 1500. The raw public data were reprocessed by TCRdb itself: fastp quality trimming at Q25, MiXCR clonotype calling, in-frame beta chains only. Records with the same CDR3 protein are collapsed into one entry carrying the most frequent genes and DNA. The sample profile shows fewer than 950,000 distinct CDR3 sequences; about 31% of them were found once. Around 12% of the sample goes to the ten largest clones.

The sequence was collected from a human donor in good health (CMV status not recorded). Some clones in this sample may be carry-over from other donors' samples. This receptor chain uses TRBV25-1 and TRBJ1-2, and possibly TRBD1, on 5 matching bases. The input for sequencing was cultured CD8+ T cells from PBMCs, taken from culture after CMV antigen stimulation. The CDR3: CASSPLDTANYGYTF. The DNA reads TGTGCCAGCAGTCCCCTGGACACCGCTAACTATGGCTACACCTTC.